The 2 T cell receptor beta chains listed next were all sequenced from one sample in a study of OX40 agonist ivuxolimab in advanced cancers. Here immunoSEQ multiplex PCR was the method, and the copy in TCRdb shows in-frame clones only, minus some. The sample shows about 83,000 clones, over 75% of them seen only once. The source material was CD4+ or CD8+ T cells sorted from blood, sampled in a trial of the OX40 agonist ivuxolimab. The receptors were sampled from an adult with an advanced solid tumor such as melanoma, head and neck, liver or kidney cancer.

The chain employs TRBV7-2 and TRBJ2-7; 7 nucleotides line up with TRBD1. The V and J ends lost 6 bases and 3 bases, in that order; junction bases with no gene match: 8. CDR1 SGHTA and CDR2 FQGNSA come from the germline V gene. The CDR3 has 14 residues. The CDR3 here is CASSTGARNYEQYF. The CDR3 bases are TGTGCCAGCAGTACAGGGGCGAGGAACTACGAGCAGTACTTC.

This chain links TRBV6-5 with TRBJ1-1, with 10 bases aligning to TRBD1. V trimming: 7 bases; J trimming: 6 bases; junction bases outside the gene matches: 8. Germline V gives CDR1 MNHEY, CDR2 SVGAGI. This CDR3 has 14 amino acids. CDR3 coding DNA: TGTGCCAGCACAACGACAGGGGGCCGGGCTGAAGCTTTCTTT. Translating it yields CASTTTGGRAEAFF.